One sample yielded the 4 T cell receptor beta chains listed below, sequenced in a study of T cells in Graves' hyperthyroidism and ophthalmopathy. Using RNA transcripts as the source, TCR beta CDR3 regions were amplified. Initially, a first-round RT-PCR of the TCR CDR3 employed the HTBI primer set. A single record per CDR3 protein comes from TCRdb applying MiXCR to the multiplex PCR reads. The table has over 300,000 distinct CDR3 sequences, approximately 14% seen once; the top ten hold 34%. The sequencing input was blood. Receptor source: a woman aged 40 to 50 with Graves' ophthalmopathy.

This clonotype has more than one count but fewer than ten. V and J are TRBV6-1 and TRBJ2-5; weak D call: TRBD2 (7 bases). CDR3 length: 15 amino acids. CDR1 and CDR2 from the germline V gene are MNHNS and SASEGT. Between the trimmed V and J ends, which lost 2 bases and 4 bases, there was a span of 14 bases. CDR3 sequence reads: CASSEKGGGVETQYF. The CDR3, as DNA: TGTGCCAGCAGTGAAAAAGGGGGAGGGGTAGAGACCCAGTACTTC.

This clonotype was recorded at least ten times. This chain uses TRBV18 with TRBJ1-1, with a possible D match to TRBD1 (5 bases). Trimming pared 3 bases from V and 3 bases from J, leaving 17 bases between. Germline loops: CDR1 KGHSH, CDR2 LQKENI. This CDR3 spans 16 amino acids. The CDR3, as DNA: TGTGCCAGCTCACCCCGTGCGGGGCGGGGGTACACTGAAGCTTTCTTT. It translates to CASSPRAGRGYTEAFF.

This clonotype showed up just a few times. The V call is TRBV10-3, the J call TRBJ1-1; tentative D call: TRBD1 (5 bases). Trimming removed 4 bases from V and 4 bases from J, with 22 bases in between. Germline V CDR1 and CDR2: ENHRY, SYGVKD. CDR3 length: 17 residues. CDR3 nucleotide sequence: TGTGCCATCAGTGTTCTTTTGTCCGGGACGAACCCCACTGAAGCTTTCTTT. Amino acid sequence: CAISVLLSGTNPTEAFF.

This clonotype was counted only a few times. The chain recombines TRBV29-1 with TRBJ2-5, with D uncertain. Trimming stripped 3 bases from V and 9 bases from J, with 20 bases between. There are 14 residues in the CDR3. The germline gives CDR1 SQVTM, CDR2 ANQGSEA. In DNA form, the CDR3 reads TGCAGCGTTGAGCTCCGCAGGAGCCTTTGGTCCCAGTACTTC. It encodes CSVELRRSLWSQYF.